The 22 T cell receptor beta chains in this list originate from one sample, sequenced in a study of cytomegalovirus exposure and HLA in healthy donors. 13 Jbeta primers and 60 Vbeta primers were used for the PCR. The table came from immunoSEQ multiplex PCR; TCRdb's copy has only in-frame clones and leaves some out. This table holds some 150,000 clones, about 75% found once. The source material was PBMCs. The receptor set was obtained from a man between 35 and 55 years old in good health and CMV-seropositive.

This clone appeared a few times. The CDR3 DNA reads as TGTGCCAGCAGGGCCGGGACTGAGAACACCGGGGAGCTGTTTTTT. Protein: CASRAGTENTGELFF. The chain recombines TRBV5-6 with TRBJ2-2; maybe TRBD2 (6 bases). In germline, CDR1 is SGHDT, CDR2 YYEEEE. Trimming removed 5 bases at V and 1 base at J, with 12 bases between. This CDR3 contains 15 residues.

The chain employs TRBV4-1 and TRBJ1-5; possible D gene TRBD1, 6 bases. The germline CDR1 and CDR2 sequences are MGHRA and YSYEKL. The V end lost 5 bases, the J end lost 6 bases, and 11 bases lay between the germline ends. The CDR3 is made up of 13 amino acids. The CDR3 bases are TGCGCCAGCAGCGAACAGGGAGTTCAGCCCCAGCATTTT. Translation gives CASSEQGVQPQHF.

V gene TRBV6-5 combines with J gene TRBJ2-3; TRBD2 aligns across 7 bases. CDR1 and CDR2 from the germline V gene are MNHEY and SVGAGI. The junction had 12 bases not matched to a gene; V was cut back by 0 bases and J by 12 bases. The CDR3 runs 15 residues. The CDR3 nucleotides are TGTGCCAGCAGTTACTCGTTCGCGGCTAGCGGAATACAGTATTTT. This gives the protein CASSYSFAASGIQYF.

This chain links TRBV27 with TRBJ2-7; 7 bases are a match to TRBD1. The trim removed 6 bases at V and 2 bases at J, leaving 10 bases unmatched. Germline values: CDR1 MNHEY, CDR2 SMNVEV (reference sequence). This CDR3 has 15 amino acids. The CDR3 bases are TGTGCCAGCAGCTTCTCTCTCGGACAGGCCTACGAGCAGTACTTC. Its translation: CASSFSLGQAYEQYF.

This clone has more than one count but fewer than ten. The chain links TRBV25-1 to TRBJ1-1, with no clear D. CDR3 length: 11 amino acids. CDR1 MGHDK and CDR2 SYGVNS come from the germline V gene. The V gene lost 8 bases and the J gene lost 2 bases, with 6 bases spanning the gap. The CDR3 bases are TGTGCCAGCGGGCAAAACACTGAAGCTTTCTTT. Translating it yields CASGQNTEAFF.

The genes are TRBV30 and TRBJ2-2, with D possibly matching TRBD2 (6 bases). Between the trimmed V and J ends, which lost 4 bases and 7 bases, there was a span of 13 bases. This CDR3 region has 13 residues. The germline V gene encodes CDR1 GTSNPN and CDR2 SVGIG (reference sequence). The CDR3 DNA reads TGTGCCTGGACCGGGACTTCCGTCGGGGAGCTGTTTTTT. This gives the protein CAWTGTSVGELFF.

This clone is a singleton in its sample. The genes are TRBV2 and TRBJ1-2; maybe TRBD1 (5 bases). CDR3 length: 12 amino acids. V was pared by 6 bases and J by 7 bases, with 12 bases between. Per germline, CDR1 SNHLY and CDR2 FYNNEI. CDR3 sequence (DNA): TGTGCCAGCAGGACAGATTGGGGTGGCTACACCTTC. It encodes CASRTDWGGYTF.

This clone was recorded a few times. V and J are TRBV6-5 and TRBJ1-2; TRBD1 might be the D (5 bases). Germline V lookup: CDR1 MNHEY, CDR2 SVGAGI. The CDR3 is made up of 12 amino acids. V lost 7 bases and J lost 7, with 13 bases in between. In DNA, the CDR3 is TGTGCCAGCACCGCGGGGACGCCTGGCTACACCTTC. This codes for CASTAGTPGYTF.

The J gene is TRBJ2-1, the V gene TRBV14; TRBD2 agrees at 7 bases. Trimming cost V 2 bases and J 5 bases; bases outside gene matches: 9. CDR1 SGHDN and CDR2 FVKESK come from the germline V gene. The CDR3 spans 16 residues. The CDR3 reads CASSQPLARTDNEQFF. The CDR3 nucleotides are TGTGCCAGCAGCCAACCACTAGCGCGAACGGACAATGAGCAGTTCTTC.

This chain connects TRBV28 to TRBJ2-5, with 7 bases that match TRBD2. CDR3 length: 14 residues. Germline CDR1 and CDR2: MDHEN and SYDVKM. J was trimmed by 2 bases and V by 4 bases; bases with no gene match: 4. In DNA, the CDR3 is TGTGCCAGCAGTTCGGGGGGAGGGCAAGAGACCCAGTACTTC. Encoded protein: CASSSGGGQETQYF.

The genes are TRBV2 and TRBJ1-5, with D possibly matching TRBD1 (5 bases). Germline V gene data show CDR1 as SNHLY and CDR2 as FYNNEI. V lost 1 base to trimming and J lost 6 bases, with 13 bases between them. The CDR3 length is 15 residues. In DNA, the CDR3 is TGTGCCAGCAGTGAAGAGGGGTGGGGCGGTCAGCCCCAGCATTTT. Translating gives CASSEEGWGGQPQHF.

As for this clone: The sample contains more than one DNA sequence encoding this CDR3. J is TRBJ1-2 and V is TRBV5-4; no reliable D call. The germline V gene has CDR1 SGHNT and CDR2 YYREEE (reference sequence). V shed 0 bases and J shed 1 base, with 7 bases lying between them. This CDR3 has 14 amino acids. The chain's CDR3 is CASSLAGSNYGYTF. The CDR3 DNA reads TGTGCCAGCAGCTTGGCCGGGAGTAACTATGGCTACACCTTC.

The CDR3: CASSEAGLAGGRETQYF. Here the CDR3 DNA reads TGCGCCAGCAGTGAGGCGGGACTAGCGGGAGGGAGAGAGACCCAGTACTTC. V is TRBV10-2 and J is TRBJ2-5; 16 bases map to TRBD2. Trimming cost V 2 bases and J 4 bases; bases outside gene matches: 4. Germline V gives CDR1 WSHSY, CDR2 SAAADI. The CDR3 loop spans 17 amino acids.

This chain joins TRBV11-3 and TRBJ2-1; 7 bases are a match to TRBD2. Per germline, CDR1 SGHNT and CDR2 YENEEA. V lost 6 bases and J lost 6; bases outside the gene matches: 14. The CDR3 has 16 residues. This CDR3 is CASRWGGSGPVNEQFF. CDR3 DNA sequence: TGTGCCAGCAGATGGGGGGGAAGCGGGCCGGTCAATGAGCAGTTCTTC.

This clone was observed a few times. V is TRBV19 and J is TRBJ2-1; 9 nucleotides match TRBD2. This CDR3 is 15 amino acids long. The junction had 6 bases not matched to a gene; V was cut back by 6 bases and J by 3 bases. Germline CDR1 and CDR2: LNHDA and SQIVND (reference sequence). The CDR3 loop is CASSRTSVNYNEQFF. CDR3 sequence (DNA): TGTGCCAGTAGCAGGACTAGCGTCAACTACAATGAGCAGTTCTTC.

This sequence joins TRBV29-1 and TRBJ2-7, with 9 bases that match TRBD2. The CDR3 totals 14 residues. The germline gives CDR1 SQVTM, CDR2 ANQGSEA. V was pared by 3 bases and J by 3 bases, with 6 bases of the junction left unmatched. The CDR3 region is CSVDAGGKSYEQYF. CDR3 sequence (DNA): TGCAGCGTTGACGCGGGGGGGAAAAGCTACGAGCAGTACTTC.

This clone was recorded once. The chain combines TRBV5-8 with TRBJ1-2, with a possible D match to TRBD1 (6 bases). The CDR3 loop spans 13 amino acids. CDR1 is SGHTS and CDR2 is YDEGEE in the germline V gene. With 7 bases removed from V and 0 bases from J, the gap between germline ends came to 10 bases. CDR3 in DNA: TGTGCCAGCGGCCGACAGGCTAACTATGGCTACACCTTC. It translates to CASGRQANYGYTF.

This chain uses TRBV19 with TRBJ1-2, with D perhaps matching TRBD1 (5 bases). Trimming removed 3 bases at V and 4 bases at J, with 15 bases between. Germline V gives CDR1 LNHDA, CDR2 SQIVND (reference sequence). The CDR3 runs 15 residues. CDR3 loop: CASSIPLTAFYGYTF. In DNA, the CDR3 is TGTGCCAGTAGTATCCCGCTGACAGCTTTCTATGGCTACACCTTC.

This sequence joins TRBV2 and TRBJ1-1; weak D call: TRBD1 (6 bases). V lost 8 bases, J lost 1 base, and 17 bases lay in between. The germline gives CDR1 SNHLY, CDR2 FYNNEI. This CDR3 region has 15 residues. Here the CDR3 DNA reads TGTGCCAGCCTAGAACAGGGAGGGTGGAACACTGAAGCTTTCTTT. Its protein product is CASLEQGGWNTEAFF.

This clone was detected a few times. V gene TRBV11-2 combines with J gene TRBJ2-7; 14 nucleotides agree with TRBD2. This CDR3 is 17 amino acids long. Germline CDR1 is SGHAT and CDR2 is FQNNGV. V trimming: 5 bases; J trimming: 0 bases; junction bases outside the gene matches: 6. Here the CDR3 reads CASSASGTSGSSYEQYF. In DNA, the CDR3 is TGTGCCAGCAGCGCCTCCGGGACTAGCGGGAGCTCCTACGAGCAGTACTTC. The variable domain in full, completed from reference TRBV11-2 and TRBJ2-7, reads EAGVAQSPRYKIIEKRQSVAFWCNPISGHATLYWYQQILGQGPKLLIQFQNNGVVDDSQLPKDRFSAERLKGVDSTLKIQPAKLEDSAVYLCASSASGTSGSSYEQYFGPGTRLTVT.

The gene calls are TRBV2 and TRBJ2-5; TRBD1 aligns across 8 bases. V lost 9 bases to trimming and J lost 5 bases; unmatched junction nucleotides: 11. The CDR3 spans 14 residues. From germline, CDR1 is SNHLY and CDR2 FYNNEI. The CDR3 region is CASFLDRVEETQYF. CDR3 nucleotide sequence: TGTGCCAGTTTCCTGGACAGGGTGGAGGAGACCCAGTACTTC.

The table lists this clone with a count of one. This rearrangement joins TRBV2 to TRBJ1-3; 7 nucleotides line up with TRBD1. The CDR3 is 16 residues long. The V gene end was trimmed by 5 bases and the J gene end by 0 bases; junction bases not matched to a gene: 7. Germline CDR1 reads SNHLY; CDR2 reads FYNNEI. The CDR3 nucleotides are TGTGCCAGCAGTAAAATTACAGGGGCCTCTGGAAACACCATATATTTT. It encodes CASSKITGASGNTIYF.